A single sample is the source of the 13 T cell receptor beta chains below, sequenced in a study of tumor and adjacent non-tumor tissue in lung cancer (dated by TCRdb to the late 2010s). RNA was extracted from bulk unsorted tissue and checked for quality with a NanoDrop ND-1000 and an Agilent 2100. Library construction relied on multiplex PCR. TCRdb shows the sequencer as Illumina HiSeq 2500. TCRbeta libraries were built by three rounds of nested PCR using primers (Table S4), following protocols modified from ARM-PCR. TCRdb trimmed the raw reads at Q25, called clones with MiXCR and kept productive beta chains. Rows merge per CDR3 protein into single entries with the most common DNA and genes. A total of about 76,000 distinct CDR3 sequences appear in this sample, approximately 68% of them only once. In total, the top ten clones hold roughly 12% of the sample. The sample taken for sequencing was lung tumor tissue. The receptors derive from a woman in her seventies with non-small cell lung cancer.

The V gene is TRBV11-2, the J gene TRBJ2-5, with 9 bases matching TRBD2. J was trimmed by 5 bases and V by 4 bases; bases with no gene match: 8. CDR3 size: 15 residues. The germline V gene encodes CDR1 SGHAT and CDR2 FQNNGV. CDR3 sequence: CASSYGTSRQETQYF. CDR3 coding DNA: TGTGCCAGCAGCTATGGGACTAGCAGGCAGGAGACCCAGTACTTC.

Worth noting for this clonotype: The junction departs from the called germline gene at one end, perhaps through a read error. The rearrangement joins TRBV6-1 to TRBJ2-7, with D perhaps matching TRBD2 (6 bases). The CDR3 spans 16 residues. Per the germline V gene, CDR1 is MNHNS and CDR2 is SASEGT. CDR3 residues: CASCGGASDSSYEQYF. DNA of the CDR3: TGCGCCAGCTGTGGGGGTGCTAGCGACAGCTCCTACGAGCAGTACTTC.

Concerning this clonotype itself: Germline and junction disagree at one end, which may indicate a read error. The CDR3 bases are TGTGACATCAAGGGACAGGGATCTCAAGAGACCCAGTATTTC. Translated: CDIKGQGSQETQYF. J is TRBJ2-5 and V is TRBV10-3, with 9 bases matching TRBD1. The CDR3 is 14 amino acids. Germline V CDR1 and CDR2: ENHRY, SYGVKD.

This clonotype was counted many times. A junction boundary mismatches the germline segment, possibly from a read error. V usage is TRBV18 and J usage is TRBJ2-7, with D possibly being TRBD2 (7 bases). The germline CDR1 and CDR2 sequences are KGHSH and LQKENI. The CDR3 has 15 residues. CDR3 residues: CASSQGGARSYEQYF. CDR3 sequence (DNA): TGCGCCAGCTCCCAAGGGGGGGCGCGCTCCTACGAGCAGTACTTC.

About this clonotype: An end of the junction differs from the germline gene, which may be a read error. This sequence joins TRBV29-1 and TRBJ2-7, with 10 bases fitting TRBD2. The CDR3 length is 12 residues. Germline-derived CDR1 and CDR2 are SQVTM and ANQGSEA. The CDR3, as DNA: TGCAGTGTTGCGTCTAGCGGGGGCAAGCAGTACTTC. This sequence encodes CSVASSGGKQYF.

There are many counts of this clonotype. The chain links TRBV5-1 to TRBJ2-5; 8 bases map to TRBD1. Germline CDR1 SGHRS, CDR2 YFSETQ. The CDR3 covers 16 residues. J lost 2 bases, V lost 2 bases, and 8 bases had no gene match. This CDR3 is CASSFTGTGQQETQYF. In nucleotides, the CDR3 is TGCGCCAGCAGCTTTACCGGGACAGGCCAACAAGAGACCCAGTACTTC.

Remarks on this clonotype: Mismatch with germline at one junction end may stem from a read error. The genes are TRBV5-4 and TRBJ2-3, with a tentative D call TRBD2 (5 bases). CDR1 SGHNT and CDR2 YYREEE come from the germline V gene (reference sequence). The CDR3 consists of 14 residues. CDR3: CTSSLAGSTDTQYF. CDR3 coding DNA: TGTACCAGCAGCTTGGCTGGGAGCACAGATACGCAGTACTTT.

The V and J genes are TRBV5-4 and TRBJ2-3; D is uncertain. The germline CDR1 and CDR2 sequences are SGHNT and YYREEE (reference sequence). This CDR3 contains 13 residues. The V end lost 7 bases, the J end lost 4 bases, and 13 bases lay between the germline ends. The CDR3 loop reads CASGAPDADTQYF. CDR3 sequence (DNA): TGTGCCAGCGGCGCTCCCGACGCAGATACGCAGTATTTT.

Points on this clonotype: Since the CDR3 does not end with the conserved phenylalanine or tryptophan, this likely comes from a read error. V gene TRBV4-1 combines with J gene TRBJ1-1; tentative D call: TRBD1 (6 bases). The germline gives CDR1 MGHRA, CDR2 YSYEKL. The CDR3 has 15 residues. V was clipped by 3 bases and J by 1 base, with 12 bases between them. CDR3 DNA: TGCGCCAGCAGCCACGCACAGGGACGGAACACTGAAGCTTTCCTT. It translates to CASSHAQGRNTEAFL.

In its sample, this clonotype ranks as medium-sized. The CDR3 sequence is CASSPGPGQIIATNEKLFF. As DNA, the CDR3 is TGTGCCAGCAGCCCAGGACCGGGACAGATCATTGCAACTAATGAAAAACTGTTTTTT. This sequence joins TRBV4-2 and TRBJ1-4; 7 nucleotides line up with TRBD1. CDR1 and CDR2 (germline): LGHNA, YNFKEQ. The V segment lost 4 bases and the J segment 0 bases; nucleotides outside the gene matches: 14. CDR3 size: 19 residues.

This clonotype came up many times. The chain links TRBV6-5 to TRBJ1-3, with D maybe TRBD1 (5 bases). Germline loops: CDR1 MNHEY, CDR2 SVGAGI. CDR3 size: 15 residues. Trimming removed 5 bases at V and 0 bases at J, with 11 bases between. The CDR3 loop reads CASSAGYYSGNTIYF. In DNA form, the CDR3 reads TGTGCCAGCAGTGCAGGGTATTACTCTGGAAACACCATATATTTT.

This clonotype has more than one count but fewer than ten. This may stem from a read error, because a much larger clone lies one nucleotide away. V usage is TRBV28 and J usage is TRBJ2-5, with no clear D. Germline values: CDR1 MDHEN, CDR2 SYDVKM. With 5 bases removed from V and 0 bases from J, the gap between germline ends came to 13 bases. The CDR3 has 15 residues. CDR3 protein: CASSPEAVYQETQYF. The CDR3 DNA follows: TGTGCCAGCAGTCCCGAGGCCGTCTACCAAGAGACCCAGTACTTC.

Concerning this clonotype itself: This sequence may be a read error, since a much larger clone differs from it by one base. The chain combines TRBV28 with TRBJ2-7; D might be TRBD1 (5 bases). With 6 bases removed from V and 1 base from J, the gap between germline ends came to 13 bases. The CDR3 spans 14 residues. CDR1 MDHEN and CDR2 SYDVKM come from the germline V gene. The CDR3, as DNA: TGTGCCAGCAGCACAGGCCCTCGATCCTACGAGCAGTACTTC. Translated, it gives CASSTGPRSYEQYF. Combining the CDR3 with reference TRBV28 and TRBJ2-7 gives the whole variable domain DVKVTQSSRYLVKRTGEKVFLECVQDMDHENMFWYRQDPGLGLRLIYFSYDVKMKEKGDIPEGYSVSREKKERFSLILESASTNQTSMYLCASSTGPRSYEQYFGPGTRLTVT.